This is a list of T cell receptor beta chains from one sample in a study of regulatory T cells in long-lasting Graves disease. Each CDR3 protein gets one entry after TCRdb re-called the multiplex PCR reads with MiXCR. The sample includes about 530,000 distinct CDR3 sequences, about 15% of them seen just once. Separately, the same data were catalogued under a study of T cells in Graves' hyperthyroidism and ophthalmopathy.

The sequenced sample was peripheral blood mononuclear cells (PBMCs), obtained at new diagnosis, from a patient treated with antithyroid drugs. The receptors shown here come from a woman aged 35-65 years with Graves disease. Each CDR3 is given with its conserved first and last residue. The D gene is left open where the match is weak. Clone size appears in some rows only: once, few, many, or a class for an expanded clone.

d_call j_call clone_size v_call cdr3_nt cdr3_aa
TRBD2 TRBJ2-7 many TRBV6-1 TGTGCCAGCAGTACGACTAGCGGGGGGTCCCACGAGCAGTACTTC CASSTTSGGSHEQYF
NA TRBJ2-7 many TRBV7-3 TGTGCCAGCAGCCCCGGACCCAAATACGAGCAGTACTTC CASSPGPKYEQYF
NA TRBJ1-1 many TRBV12-3/TRBV12-4 TGTGCCAGCAGTCGATCGTTTGCTAGGACTGAAGCTTTCTTT CASSRSFARTEAFF
NA TRBJ2-3 NA TRBV7-7 TGTGCCAGCGGGCTAGTGCGCACAGATACGCAGTATTTT CASGLVRTDTQYF
TRBD1 TRBJ2-5 NA TRBV30 TGTGCCTGGAGTACTCCGGGACAGGGGGCAGGCGAGACCCAGTACTTC CAWSTPGQGAGETQYF
TRBD1 TRBJ2-1 NA TRBV5-5 TGTGCCAGCAGCTTGGACGGGACAGGGGGCAGGAATGAGCAGTTCTTC CASSLDGTGGRNEQFF
NA TRBJ2-4 many TRBV20-1 TGCAGTGCTACCAGCGTCGAAAACATTCAGTACTTC CSATSVENIQYF
NA TRBJ1-2 many TRBV7-8 TGTGCCAGCTCCAAATCAGACGGAACCTATGGCTACACCTTC CASSKSDGTYGYTF
NA TRBJ2-2 once TRBV19 TGTGCCAGTAGTACCTCGCGAAGGGGCACCGGGGAGCTGTTTTTT CASSTSRRGTGELFF
NA TRBJ2-3 NA TRBV19 TGTGCCAATATCCCGTGGGGCCTCACAGATACGCAGTATTTT CANIPWGLTDTQYF
NA TRBJ1-2 many TRBV20-1 TGCAGTGCTAGATCGTCTGGCTACACCTTC CSARSSGYTF
TRBD1 TRBJ1-4 many TRBV3-1 TGTGCCAGCAGCTCCGGGACAGGGAACGAAAAACTGTTTTTT CASSSGTGNEKLFF
NA TRBJ2-1 NA TRBV15 TGTGCCACCAGCAGAGATCAGGCAGTCTCCTACAATGAGCAGCTCTTC CATSRDQAVSYNEQLF
NA TRBJ1-4 few TRBV5-1 TGCGCCAGCAGCTTGGAGGGACGGTGGGAAAAACTGTTTTTT CASSLEGRWEKLFF
NA TRBJ2-2 many TRBV7-2 TGTGCCAGCAGCGCCGCCGGGACGTACACCGGGGAGCTGTTTTTT CASSAAGTYTGELFF
NA TRBJ1-1 once TRBV18 TGTGCCAGCTCACCGGCTGGGGGGGGCAACACTGAAGCTTTCTTT CASSPAGGGNTEAFF
NA TRBJ1-2 NA TRBV7-9 TGTGCCAGCAGCGGCGTTGCTGGACAGCGGAACTATGGCTACACCTTC CASSGVAGQRNYGYTF
NA TRBJ2-2 once TRBV27 TGTGCCAGCAGTTTATTTTGGGGCAGCGCGAACACCGGGGAGCTGTTTTTT CASSLFWGSANTGELFF
NA TRBJ1-2 few TRBV3-1 TGTGCCAGCAGCTCAAGGGGACGGACTAACTATGGCTACACCTTC CASSSRGRTNYGYTF
TRBD1 TRBJ2-3 few TRBV10-3 TGTGCCATCAGCGAGGGACAGGGCCCAGATACGCAGTATTTT CAISEGQGPDTQYF
TRBD1 TRBJ2-7 few TRBV29-1 TGCAGCGTTGAAGGGACAGGGCAAAAGCAGTACTTC CSVEGTGQKQYF
NA TRBJ1-6 NA TRBV12-3/TRBV12-4 TGTGCCAGCAGACCCTCATACCCCGATAATTCACCCCTCCACTTT CASRPSYPDNSPLHF
NA TRBJ2-3 many TRBV9 TGTGCCAGCAGCGGTAGTGGTAGTAGCACAGATACGCAGTATTTT CASSGSGSSTDTQYF
NA TRBJ2-5 few TRBV6-1 TGTGCCAGCAGCACCGGGACGGAACAAGAGACCCAGTACTTC CASSTGTEQETQYF
NA TRBJ1-4 many TRBV6-5 TGTGCCAGCAGTTACTCGAGTGGTCTTGCAACTAATGAAAAACTGTTTTTT CASSYSSGLATNEKLFF
TRBD1 TRBJ2-5 many TRBV20-1 TGCAGTGCTCACGGACAGGGTAGGGGCCTAAACCAAGAGACCCAGTACTTC CSAHGQGRGLNQETQYF
NA TRBJ1-4 many TRBV11-2 TGTGCCAGCAGCTTAGATGTGGGAGGTCCGGAAAAACTGTTTTTT CASSLDVGGPEKLFF
NA TRBJ1-1 few TRBV7-3 TGTGCCAGCAGCTCCGGGACGAGGGGTGAAGCTTTCTTT CASSSGTRGEAFF